The 32 T cell receptor beta chains reported below all come from one sample, sequenced in a study of blood T cell repertoires in COVID-19 (dated by TCRdb to 2018 to 2021). The library was built by means of the immunoSEQ multiplex PCR assay. TCRdb stores this immuneACCESS table with in-frame sequences only. Part of the clones is absent; in the studies checked, under half of the shortfall reflects unresolved V genes, and no reason is known for the rest. This sample has some 80,000 clones in its table, and 75% to 85% of those were observed once. The ten top clones hold around 11% of the sample. Sequences were obtained from peripheral blood. These receptors were collected from a woman in her forties with active or convalescent COVID-19.

This clone was seen more than once but under ten times. The chain is built from TRBV4-3 and TRBJ1-4; D remains ambiguous. Germline V gene data show CDR1 as LGHNA and CDR2 as YSLEER. CDR3 length: 15 amino acids. V lost 0 bases to trimming and J lost 9 bases, with 14 bases between them. The DNA of the CDR3 is TGCGCCAGCAGCCAAGAGGCGACATTTGGGCAAAAACTGTTTTTT. It is translated as CASSQEATFGQKLFF.

This sequence joins TRBV7-2 and TRBJ2-4; perhaps TRBD1 as D (6 bases). Germline-derived CDR1 and CDR2 are SGHTA and FQGNSA. V was shortened by 5 bases and J by 0 bases, with 14 bases between the two germline ends. The CDR3 totals 16 residues. CDR3 sequence: CASSPTDRLAKNIQYF. CDR3 DNA sequence: TGTGCCAGCAGCCCAACCGACAGGTTAGCCAAAAACATTCAGTACTTC. The variable domain in full, completed from reference TRBV7-2 and TRBJ2-4, reads GAGVSQSPSNKVTEKGKDVELRCDPISGHTALYWYRQSLGQGLEFLIYFQGNSAPDKSGLPSDRFSAERTGGSVSTLTIQRTQQEDSAVYLCASSPTDRLAKNIQYFGAGTRLSVL.

The V and J genes are TRBV29-1 and TRBJ2-3; 8 nucleotides line up with TRBD2. CDR1 SQVTM and CDR2 ANQGSEA come from the germline V gene. The CDR3 sequence is 14 residues long. The ends lost 6 bases at V and 0 bases at J; junction bases unmatched: 5. CDR3 amino acids: CSVNGGASTDTQYF. Written as DNA, the CDR3 is TGCAGCGTCAACGGGGGGGCGAGCACAGATACGCAGTATTTT.

The chain carries TRBV12-3 or TRBV12-4 and TRBJ2-5; the D is unclear. The CDR3 loop spans 13 amino acids. Trimming pared 2 bases from V and 4 bases from J, leaving 8 bases between. CDR3 in amino acids: CASSLRQAETQYF. CDR3 nucleotide sequence: TGTGCCAGCAGTTTAAGGCAGGCAGAGACCCAGTACTTC.

This clone has more than one count but fewer than ten. V and J are TRBV13 and TRBJ2-1; TRBD2 is a possible D gene (5 bases). Trimming took 4 bases from V and 9 from J, leaving 13 bases between them. CDR3 length: 13 residues. In germline, CDR1 is PRHDT, CDR2 FYEKMQ (reference sequence). The CDR3 reads CASSSGRGREQFF. CDR3 bases: TGTGCCAGCAGCTCAGGTAGAGGGCGTGAGCAGTTCTTC.

This clone was found once. The rearrangement links TRBV6-5 to TRBJ2-6; tentative D call: TRBD1 (5 bases). The germline V gene has CDR1 MNHEY and CDR2 SVGAGI. This CDR3 comprises 14 residues. Trimming shortened V by 5 bases and J by 1 base, and 6 bases separated the two germline ends. CDR3 region: CASSRTSGANVLTF. The CDR3 coding sequence is TGTGCCAGCAGTAGGACATCTGGGGCCAACGTCCTGACTTTC.

This chain joins TRBV6-2 or TRBV6-3 and TRBJ2-7, with 7 bases aligning to TRBD1. Losses at the gene ends were 6 bases for V and 1 base for J; bases not matched to a gene: 3. This CDR3 is 13 amino acids long. Germline V gene data show CDR1 as MNHEY and CDR2 as SVGEGT. CDR3 in amino acids: CASSTQGSYEQYF. Written as DNA, the CDR3 is TGTGCCAGCAGCACACAGGGGTCCTACGAGCAGTACTTC.

The gene calls are TRBV28 and TRBJ2-1; TRBD1 matches at 11 bases. This CDR3 region has 17 residues. Germline assignment: CDR1 MDHEN and CDR2 SYDVKM. V lost 5 bases to trimming and J lost 8 bases; unmatched junction nucleotides: 14. The CDR3 region is CASSPPVPGQGEDEQFF. The CDR3 nucleotides are TGTGCCAGCAGTCCCCCAGTCCCGGGACAGGGGGAGGATGAGCAGTTCTTC.

The rearrangement links TRBV7-3 to TRBJ2-1; 8 bases are shared with TRBD1. V lost 7 bases, J lost 3 bases, and 8 bases stayed unmatched. Germline V gene lookup returns CDR1 SGHTA and CDR2 FQGTGA. CDR3 length: 15 amino acids. DNA for the CDR3: TGTGCCAGCACCCCGACCGGGACAGGCTACAATGAGCAGTTCTTC. Encoded protein: CASTPTGTGYNEQFF.

CDR3: CASKGREVTGELFF. CDR3 coding DNA: TGTGCCAGCAAGGGGCGCGAGGTAACCGGGGAGCTGTTTTTT. The chain employs TRBV7-2 and TRBJ2-2, with a weak D call TRBD1 (5 bases). The CDR3 covers 14 residues. V gave up 7 bases and J gave up 5 bases, with 14 bases separating them. From germline, CDR1 is SGHTA and CDR2 FQGNSA.

This clone is a singleton in its sample. The rearrangement joins TRBV7-9 to TRBJ2-2; 7 positions agree with TRBD1. V lost 1 base to trimming and J lost 9 bases; unmatched junction nucleotides: 14. The CDR3 is 17 residues long. Per the germline V gene, CDR1 is SEHNR and CDR2 is FQNEAQ (reference sequence). CDR3 sequence reads: CASSLEGYRGPKRELFF. The CDR3 bases are TGTGCCAGCAGCTTAGAAGGTTACAGGGGTCCAAAGAGGGAGCTGTTTTTT.

This clone showed up just a few times. The chain links TRBV3-1 (or the pseudogene TRBV3-2) to TRBJ2-5; the match to TRBD1 covers 10 bases. Losses at the gene ends were 3 bases for V and 5 bases for J; bases not matched to a gene: 3. Germline V gene lookup returns CDR1 LGHDT and CDR2 YNNKEL (reference sequence). This CDR3 is built from 14 residues. The CDR3 sequence: CASSQTGGVETQYF. In DNA form, the CDR3 reads TGTGCCAGCAGCCAGACAGGGGGCGTGGAGACCCAGTACTTC.

The gene calls are TRBV28 and TRBJ1-4, with D perhaps TRBD1 (5 bases). The CDR3 totals 15 residues. Germline V gene sequence: CDR1 MDHEN, CDR2 SYDVKM. The germline V and J ends were trimmed by 6 bases and 4 bases, with 15 bases remaining between them. CDR3 bases: TGTGCCAGCAGCAATGGGGGGGGAGATAATGAAAAACTGTTTTTT. Translation gives CASSNGGGDNEKLFF.

The V and J genes are TRBV28 and TRBJ2-1, with D tentatively TRBD2 (6 bases). The CDR3 is made up of 14 amino acids. Germline loops: CDR1 MDHEN, CDR2 SYDVKM. Trimming pared 8 bases from V and 4 bases from J, leaving 15 bases between. Here the CDR3 DNA reads TGTGCCAGCGCCCGGAGGGCCAAGTACAATGAGCAGTTCTTC. It is translated as CASARRAKYNEQFF.

The chain couples TRBV5-4 to TRBJ2-7; 8 nucleotides agree with TRBD2. Germline values: CDR1 SGHNT, CDR2 YYREEE (reference sequence). The CDR3 totals 16 residues. V shed 0 bases, J shed 6 bases, and the junction held 11 bases outside the gene matches. The CDR3 spells CASSLGGGTSRAEQYF. The CDR3 DNA reads TGTGCCAGCAGCTTGGGTGGGGGGACTAGTCGAGCCGAGCAGTACTTC.

The chain combines TRBV5-1 with TRBJ2-5; D might be TRBD2 (6 bases). The CDR3 totals 15 residues. V lost 4 bases to trimming and J lost 2 bases, with 15 bases between them. CDR1 and CDR2 (germline): SGHRS, YFSETQ. CDR3 coding DNA: TGCGCCAGCAGCCAAATGGGGGGTTTGCAAGAGACCCAGTACTTC. Encoded protein: CASSQMGGLQETQYF. The variable domain in full, completed from reference TRBV5-1 and TRBJ2-5, reads KAGVTQTPRYLIKTRGQQVTLSCSPISGHRSVSWYQQTPGQGLQFLFEYFSETQRNKGNFPGRFSGRQFSNSRSEMNVSTLELGDSALYLCASSQMGGLQETQYFGPGTRLLVL.

The chain employs TRBV9 and TRBJ2-5, with TRBD2 identical over 9 bases. This CDR3 is built from 16 residues. CDR1 and CDR2 (germline): SGDLS, YYNGEE. Trimming took 2 bases from V and 4 from J; bases not matched to a gene: 9. The CDR3 bases are TGTGCCAGCAGCGTGGGGGATAGCGGGAGATCAGAGACCCAGTACTTC. Its protein is CASSVGDSGRSETQYF.

The V call is TRBV28, the J call TRBJ1-4, with D perhaps TRBD1 (6 bases). The ends were cut back, 5 bases at V and 7 bases at J, with 8 bases in the middle. The CDR3 is 12 residues long. Germline V CDR1 and CDR2: MDHEN, SYDVKM. In nucleotides, the CDR3 is TGTGCCAGCAGTAGGGGGGGTGAAAAACTGTTTTTT. Translated, it gives CASSRGGEKLFF.

The J gene is TRBJ2-5, the V gene TRBV11-2; 7 bases match TRBD2. The V and J ends lost 1 base and 2 bases, in that order; junction bases with no gene match: 7. The CDR3 runs to 16 residues. Per germline, CDR1 SGHAT and CDR2 FQNNGV. CDR3 region: CASSLVLGTIQETQYF. The DNA for the CDR3 is TGTGCCAGCAGCTTAGTCTTAGGGACTATACAAGAGACCCAGTACTTC.

The rearrangement joins TRBV6-6 to TRBJ1-3; tentatively, D is TRBD1 (6 bases). CDR3 length: 15 residues. The germline gives CDR1 MNHNY, CDR2 SVGAGI (reference sequence). V was cut by 7 bases and J by 2 bases, with 15 bases left in between. This chain's CDR3 is CASIPFGGPGNTIYF. CDR3 DNA: TGTGCCAGCATACCCTTCGGGGGGCCTGGAAACACCATATATTTT.

The rearrangement uses TRBV19 and TRBJ1-1, with unresolved D. There are 11 residues in the CDR3. Germline assignment: CDR1 LNHDA and CDR2 SQIVND (reference sequence). V lost 8 bases and J 1 base, leaving 5 bases between the germline ends. The CDR3 sequence is CASLKNTEAFF. CDR3 bases: TGTGCCAGTTTAAAGAACACTGAAGCTTTCTTT.

The chain employs TRBV4-2 and TRBJ2-7, with D perhaps matching TRBD1 (6 bases). The CDR3 is made up of 14 amino acids. Germline V CDR1 and CDR2: LGHNA, YNFKEQ. The V end was cut by 0 bases, the J end by 1 base, with 7 bases between. The CDR3 region is CASSQEGTSYEQYF. The CDR3 DNA is TGTGCCAGCAGCCAAGAAGGGACATCCTACGAGCAGTACTTC.

This clone was seen more than once but under ten times. The chain combines TRBV4-1 with TRBJ2-1; 13 positions match TRBD2. Germline-derived CDR1 and CDR2 are MGHRA and YSYEKL. This CDR3 is built from 14 residues. With V trimmed by 4 bases and J by 8 bases, 2 bases remained unmatched. For the CDR3, the DNA is TGCGCCAGCAGCCGGACTAGCGGGGGCTATGAGCAGTTCTTC. Protein product: CASSRTSGGYEQFF.

This clone was recorded only once. The chain links TRBV7-3 to TRBJ2-5; 10 bases are a match to TRBD2. Germline trimming cut 4 bases from V and 1 base from J; bases unmatched to any gene: 12. CDR1 is SGHTA and CDR2 is FQGTGA in the germline V gene. The CDR3 sequence is 18 residues long. The CDR3 region is CASSSPQLAGTSQETQYF. The CDR3 DNA sequence: TGTGCCAGCAGCTCTCCGCAACTAGCGGGGACTTCCCAAGAGACCCAGTACTTC.

V usage is TRBV7-2 and J usage is TRBJ2-7, with D maybe TRBD1 (6 bases). The CDR3 consists of 14 residues. Looked up from germline, CDR1 is SGHTA and CDR2 is FQGNSA. V was shortened by 4 bases and J by 2 bases, with 12 bases between the two germline ends. The CDR3 sequence: CASSSDRLPYEQYF. The CDR3 coding sequence is TGTGCCAGCAGCTCTGACAGGCTTCCCTACGAGCAGTACTTC. Complete variable domain (other parts from reference TRBV7-2 and TRBJ2-7): GAGVSQSPSNKVTEKGKDVELRCDPISGHTALYWYRQSLGQGLEFLIYFQGNSAPDKSGLPSDRFSAERTGGSVSTLTIQRTQQEDSAVYLCASSSDRLPYEQYFGPGTRLTVT.

The chain couples TRBV4-1 to TRBJ1-1; TRBD1 matches 7 bases. The CDR3 length is 14 residues. After removal of 3 bases from V and 3 bases from J, the junction contained 4 bases not matched to a gene. The germline CDR1 and CDR2 sequences are MGHRA and YSYEKL. The CDR3, as DNA: TGCGCCAGCAGCCATTTCAGGGGGGACACTGAAGCTTTCTTT. The encoded protein is CASSHFRGDTEAFF.

The rearrangement uses TRBV29-1 and TRBJ1-2; 7 bases match TRBD1. Trimming at V came to 0 bases and at J to 13 bases, leaving 11 bases not matched to a gene. Germline CDR1 is SQVTM and CDR2 is ANQGSEA. The CDR3 sequence is 13 residues long. In DNA form, the CDR3 reads TGCAGCGTTGAAGATCGGACAGGAGTTGGGTGCACCTTC. It codes for CSVEDRTGVGCTF.

V gene TRBV4-2 combines with J gene TRBJ2-2, with 7 bases lining up with TRBD2. J gave up 3 bases and V 1 base, and 5 bases lay outside the gene matches. CDR1 is LGHNA and CDR2 is YNFKEQ in the germline V gene. This CDR3 is 16 amino acids long. The CDR3 loop reads CASSQAPSGDTGELFF. The CDR3 region has the DNA TGTGCCAGCAGCCAAGCCCCTAGCGGCGACACCGGGGAGCTGTTTTTT.

V is TRBV4-1 and J is TRBJ2-2, with 8 bases identical to TRBD2. Germline assignment: CDR1 MGHRA and CDR2 YSYEKL. The CDR3 totals 18 residues. After removal of 1 base from V and 7 bases from J, the junction contained 14 bases not matched to a gene. The CDR3 region has the DNA TGCGCCAGCAGCCAAGTTTTTATCCAGCGGGAGTATCTCGGGGAGCTGTTTTTT. Protein sequence: CASSQVFIQREYLGELFF.

V is TRBV7-8 and J is TRBJ2-1, with 8 bases fitting TRBD1. The CDR3 is made up of 19 amino acids. The J segment lost 4 bases and the V segment lost 6 bases, leaving 20 bases of the junction unmatched. Germline loops: CDR1 SGHVS, CDR2 FQNEAQ. The CDR3, as DNA: TGTGCCAGCAGTTCTCCGGGACAGGACATCCCTACCCTTTACAATGAGCAGTTCTTC. The encoded protein is CASSSPGQDIPTLYNEQFF.

The V gene is TRBV10-1, the J gene TRBJ2-3, with D possibly matching TRBD1 (6 bases). The CDR3 loop spans 17 amino acids. Deletions cut 6 bases from V and 2 bases from J, with 21 bases between. The germline V gene has CDR1 WNHNN and CDR2 SYGVQD (reference sequence). The DNA of the CDR3 is TGCGCCAGCAGCCTTAAAAAACAGGGCCGCAACACAGATACGCAGTATTTT. Its protein product is CASSLKKQGRNTDTQYF.

V gene TRBV19 combines with J gene TRBJ1-3, with a weak D call TRBD1 (5 bases). V dropped 3 bases and J dropped 7 bases, with 22 bases sitting between them. Per germline, CDR1 LNHDA and CDR2 SQIVND (reference sequence). This CDR3 has 17 residues. The CDR3 sequence: CASSIEGARFSPNTIYF. CDR3 coding DNA: TGTGCCAGTAGTATTGAAGGGGCGCGGTTCTCCCCCAACACCATATATTTT.